This record concerns one T cell receptor (beta chain) sequence. Its antigen is as yet unknown. The data derive from a study of Graves' ophthalmopathy and Graves' hyperthyroidism. As for the study in general: Specimen type is peripheral blood, obtained at initial diagnosis before any treatment.

RNA transcripts served as template for amplifying TCR beta CDR3 sequences. HTBI-primed first-round RT-PCR preceded second-round multiplex PCR. TCRdb reprocessed the multiplex PCR reads with MiXCR, giving one entry per CDR3 protein. The table lists about 180,000 distinct CDR3 sequences, more than 30% of them singletons, with around 5.8% in the top ten. Presentation of ophthalmopathy in the donors involved moderate-to-severe activity, CAS ≥3, NOSPECS ≥4 and a duration under 3 months. Study conclusions and caveats: Blood samples also showed most expanded thyroid clonotypes exceeding 0.001 frequency.

CDR1 is SGHVS and CDR2 is FQNEAQ in the germline V gene. Trimming cost V 5 bases and J 2 bases; bases outside gene matches: 11. The CDR3 covers 16 residues. The material sequenced was peripheral blood. The V call is TRBV7-8, the J call TRBJ2-5; 7 bases agree with TRBD1. The clonotype originates from a woman aged 35 to 49 with Graves' ophthalmopathy. The CDR3 nucleotides read TGTGCCAGCAGCCCCACAAAGCCGGGACAGCAAGAGACCCAGTACTTC. Amino acids: CASSPTKPGQQETQYF.